A single sample gave rise to the 15 T cell receptor beta chains below, sequenced in a study of blood T cell repertoires in COVID-19. The protocol was immunoSEQ multiplex PCR, while the TCRdb copy is restricted to in-frame clones and leaves out a portion. The table shows fewer than 120,000 clones, with about 75% occurring only once. The sample taken for sequencing was peripheral blood. Receptors originate from a woman at least 80 years old with active or convalescent COVID-19.

This clone was observed once. The chain uses TRBV5-6 and TRBJ1-4, with 7 bases matching TRBD1. The CDR3 consists of 15 residues. From germline, CDR1 is SGHDT and CDR2 YYEEEE. V lost 5 bases, J lost 8 bases, and 12 bases stayed unmatched. CDR3 coding DNA: TGTGCCAGCAGACCACAGACAGGGAGATTAGAAAAACTGTTTTTT. Translation gives CASRPQTGRLEKLFF.

This chain uses TRBV7-6 with TRBJ2-1; 9 nucleotides align to TRBD2. In germline, CDR1 is SGHVS, CDR2 FNYEAQ. The V and J ends lost 6 bases and 5 bases, in that order; junction bases with no gene match: 17. The CDR3 spans 18 residues. The DNA for the CDR3 is TGTGCCAGCAGTTTTAGGTGGGAGGGTAGCGGGGGCGACAATGAGCAGTTCTTC. It codes for CASSFRWEGSGGDNEQFF.

This sequence joins TRBV4-3 and TRBJ2-7, with 8 bases lining up with TRBD1. V was pared by 0 bases and J by 2 bases, with 3 bases of the junction left unmatched. The CDR3 extends over 15 amino acids. Per germline, CDR1 LGHNA and CDR2 YSLEER. The CDR3 here is CASSQEGQVPYEQYF. The CDR3 nucleotides read TGCGCCAGCAGCCAAGAGGGACAGGTCCCCTACGAGCAGTACTTC.

The rearrangement links TRBV9 to TRBJ2-1; 13 bases agree with TRBD2. Trimming cost V 3 bases and J 7 bases; bases outside gene matches: 7. The CDR3 is 16 amino acids. CDR1 and CDR2 (germline): SGDLS, YYNGEE. CDR3 amino acids: CASSERTSGSYNEQFF. In nucleotides, the CDR3 is TGTGCCAGCAGCGAAAGGACTAGCGGGAGTTATAATGAGCAGTTCTTC. Together with reference TRBV9 and TRBJ2-1, the CDR3 gives the full variable domain: DSGVTQTPKHLITATGQRVTLRCSPRSGDLSVYWYQQSLDQGLQFLIQYYNGEERAKGNILERFSAQQFPDLHSELNLSSLELGDSALYFCASSERTSGSYNEQFFGPGTRLTVL.

The chain is built from TRBV4-1 and TRBJ2-1; unclear D gene. The germline V gene has CDR1 MGHRA and CDR2 YSYEKL. V gave up 1 base and J gave up 3 bases, with 10 bases separating them. This CDR3 is 15 amino acids long. The CDR3 nucleotides read TGCGCCAGCAGCCAAGTAACTTCTAGCTACAATGAGCAGTTCTTC. This encodes CASSQVTSSYNEQFF.

The chain uses TRBV6-6 and TRBJ2-3; 12 nucleotides align to TRBD2. Germline values: CDR1 MNHNY, CDR2 SVGAGI (reference sequence). The CDR3 totals 14 residues. The J segment lost 4 bases and the V segment lost 11 bases, leaving 7 bases of the junction unmatched. This CDR3 reads CALGLAGGPDTQYF. The CDR3 DNA reads TGTGCCCTCGGGCTAGCGGGAGGGCCAGATACGCAGTATTTT.

The chain has TRBV18 and TRBJ1-1; possible D gene TRBD1, 5 bases. The germline gives CDR1 KGHSH, CDR2 LQKENI. V was clipped by 3 bases and J by 7 bases, with 21 bases between them. The CDR3 has 16 amino acids. The CDR3 bases are TGTGCCAGCTCACCGCTGCCCGCACCGGGGGAGGTTGAAGCTTTCTTT. Translated: CASSPLPAPGEVEAFF.

This sequence joins TRBV7-9 and TRBJ2-7; no clear D. CDR3 length: 13 residues. V was clipped by 5 bases and J by 1 base, with 9 bases between them. From germline, CDR1 is SEHNR and CDR2 FQNEAQ (reference sequence). The CDR3 DNA reads as TGTGCCAGCAGCCCGGTTGGTTCCTACGAGCAGTACTTC. Translating it yields CASSPVGSYEQYF.

The CDR3 nucleotides read TGTGCCAGCAGCCTTAACAACAGGGGAATCGGCTACGAGCAGTACTTC. This translates into CASSLNNRGIGYEQYF. The chain has TRBV7-8 and TRBJ2-7, with 7 positions matching TRBD1. Per germline, CDR1 SGHVS and CDR2 FQNEAQ. V lost 5 bases to trimming and J lost 3 bases; unmatched junction nucleotides: 13. The CDR3 contains 16 residues.

This clone occurred many times. The chain joins TRBV28 to TRBJ1-2; no clear D gene. The CDR3 is made up of 10 amino acids. Trimming pared 8 bases from V and 2 bases from J, leaving 3 bases between. Germline V gene sequence: CDR1 MDHEN, CDR2 SYDVKM. CDR3 sequence reads: CASRNYGYTF. In DNA form, the CDR3 reads TGTGCCAGCCGGAACTATGGCTACACCTTC.

The chain has TRBV6-6 and TRBJ2-7; D possibly corresponds to TRBD2 (5 bases). CDR1 and CDR2 from the germline V gene are MNHNY and SVGAGI (reference sequence). Trimming took off 8 bases at V and 2 bases at J, with 22 bases between the two ends. CDR3 length: 16 residues. CDR3 coding DNA: TGTGCCAGCCAAATCGGGATCGGGATGAAGCCCTACGAGCAGTACTTC. It translates to CASQIGIGMKPYEQYF.

The chain's CDR3 is CASSFGGLTTEAFF. As DNA, the CDR3 is TGTGCCAGCAGCTTCGGGGGATTGACCACTGAAGCTTTCTTT. V gene TRBV7-9 combines with J gene TRBJ1-1; possible D gene TRBD1, 5 bases. The CDR3 loop spans 14 amino acids. The V gene's germline CDR1 is SEHNR and CDR2 FQNEAQ (reference sequence). Trimming shortened V by 3 bases and J by 4 bases, and 12 bases separated the two germline ends.

The rearrangement links TRBV19 to TRBJ1-5; TRBD1 agrees at 8 bases. V dropped 4 bases and J dropped 9; count of bases not matched to a gene: 14. This CDR3 region has 16 residues. Germline assignment: CDR1 LNHDA and CDR2 SQIVND (reference sequence). The CDR3 here is CASSTPPPTGVPPQHF. In nucleotides, the CDR3 is TGTGCCAGTAGTACCCCTCCTCCGACAGGGGTGCCGCCCCAGCATTTT.

V is TRBV5-4 and J is TRBJ1-1, with D maybe TRBD1 (6 bases). This CDR3 region has 14 residues. Germline V gene data show CDR1 as SGHNT and CDR2 as YYREEE (reference sequence). Trimming took off 4 bases at V and 0 bases at J, with 10 bases between the two ends. The DNA for the CDR3 is TGTGCCAGCAGCCTCAGGGACATGAACACTGAAGCTTTCTTT. Protein sequence: CASSLRDMNTEAFF.

The V call is TRBV5-4, the J call TRBJ1-2; 7 positions match TRBD1. This CDR3 has 16 amino acids. In germline, CDR1 is SGHNT, CDR2 YYREEE (reference sequence). V trimming: 3 bases; J trimming: 0 bases; junction bases outside the gene matches: 8. CDR3 region: CASSSGQVITNYGYTF. CDR3 sequence (DNA): TGTGCCAGCAGCTCAGGACAGGTGATCACTAACTATGGCTACACCTTC.